The 32 T cell receptor beta chains below all came from one sample that was sequenced in a study of cytomegalovirus exposure and HLA in healthy donors. Vbeta (60) and Jbeta (13) primers were used in the PCR. Using immunoSEQ multiplex PCR, the repertoire was profiled, and TCRdb retains in-frame clones only, with some absent. The sample has more than 100,000 clones; 72% are singletons. The sequenced sample was PBMCs. These receptors came from a man in his forties or fifties in good health and CMV-seropositive.

The chain uses TRBV5-4 and TRBJ2-5; TRBD2 agrees at 11 bases. The CDR3 contains 15 residues. J gave up 2 bases and V 0 bases, and 0 bases lay outside the gene matches. The germline V gene encodes CDR1 SGHNT and CDR2 YYREEE (reference sequence). CDR3 DNA sequence: TGTGCCAGCAGCTTGGGACTAGCGGGACAAGAGACCCAGTACTTC. Protein: CASSLGLAGQETQYF.

The J gene is TRBJ2-7, the V gene TRBV7-6, with a tentative D call TRBD1 (5 bases). CDR3 length: 13 amino acids. Between the trimmed V and J ends, which lost 4 bases and 7 bases, there was a span of 14 bases. Germline V CDR1 and CDR2: SGHVS, FNYEAQ. As DNA, the CDR3 is TGTGCCAGCAGCTCACCCCCCGCAGGGGAGCAGTACTTC. It specifies CASSSPPAGEQYF.

In its sample, this clone was seen once. The gene calls are TRBV15 and TRBJ2-1, with 10 nucleotides matching TRBD2. J lost 5 bases, V lost 0 bases, and 1 base had no gene match. This CDR3 region has 15 residues. Germline lookup yields CDR1 LNHNV and CDR2 YYDKDF (reference sequence). The CDR3 is CATSRDLAGDNEQFF. The CDR3 coding sequence is TGTGCCACCAGCAGAGATCTAGCGGGAGACAATGAGCAGTTCTTC.

This chain links TRBV5-1 with TRBJ2-3, with D tentatively TRBD1 (6 bases). CDR3 length: 15 amino acids. CDR1 SGHRS and CDR2 YFSETQ come from the germline V gene. V shed 0 bases and J shed 3 bases, with 11 bases lying between them. CDR3 sequence: CASSLGGQSTDTQYF. CDR3 DNA: TGCGCCAGCAGCTTGGGTGGACAGAGTACAGATACGCAGTATTTT.

The chain recombines TRBV5-4 with TRBJ2-7; the match to TRBD1 covers 8 bases. With 1 base clipped from V and 0 bases from J, the junction kept 9 bases outside the gene matches. Per the germline V gene, CDR1 is SGHNT and CDR2 is YYREEE (reference sequence). The CDR3 runs 17 residues. For the CDR3, the DNA is TGTGCCAGCAGCTTGCTCTCAGGGGGCCCAGGCTCCTACGAGCAGTACTTC. It translates to CASSLLSGGPGSYEQYF.

This clone was found a few times. This rearrangement joins TRBV4-2 to TRBJ2-1; tentative D call: TRBD2 (6 bases). The CDR3 is 15 amino acids. Germline CDR1 reads LGHNA; CDR2 reads YNFKEQ. V lost 2 bases to trimming and J lost 8 bases, with 16 bases between them. This CDR3 reads CASSQMGRERHEQFF. CDR3 in DNA: TGTGCCAGCAGCCAAATGGGACGGGAGAGGCATGAGCAGTTCTTC.

This chain connects TRBV28 to TRBJ1-4; 8 bases align to TRBD1. The trim removed 6 bases at V and 8 bases at J, leaving 8 bases unmatched. Germline-derived CDR1 and CDR2 are MDHEN and SYDVKM. This CDR3 is 14 amino acids long. The CDR3 DNA reads as TGTGCCAGCAGCCTACAGGGGGTCAAGGAAAAACTGTTTTTT. Its protein product is CASSLQGVKEKLFF.

As concerns this clone: This CDR3 is missing its conserved last phenylalanine or tryptophan, likely due to a read error. The genes are TRBV7-9 and TRBJ2-7; 12 bases are shared with TRBD1. The length of the CDR3 is 17 residues. Germline V gene sequence: CDR1 SEHNR, CDR2 FQNEAQ (reference sequence). The V and J ends lost 5 bases and 3 bases, in that order; junction bases with no gene match: 11. CDR3 in amino acids: CASSRGTGGVEYYEQYL. CDR3 nucleotide sequence: TGTGCCAGCAGCAGAGGGACAGGGGGCGTCGAATACTACGAGCAGTACCTC.

As regards this clone: Compared with germline, one end of the junction differs, possibly owing to a read error. The gene calls are TRBV29-1 and TRBJ2-1; 13 bases fit TRBD2. In germline, CDR1 is SQVTM, CDR2 ANQGSEA. The CDR3 extends over 17 amino acids. The CDR3: CSVPGAPLAGGYNAQFF. The CDR3 DNA follows: TGCAGCGTACCAGGGGCCCCACTAGCGGGAGGGTACAATGCGCAGTTCTTC.

The rearrangement uses TRBV27 and TRBJ2-6; the match to TRBD2 covers 9 bases. The CDR3 is made up of 18 amino acids. Per germline, CDR1 MNHEY and CDR2 SMNVEV (reference sequence). J was trimmed by 3 bases and V by 5 bases; bases with no gene match: 11. CDR3: CASSNRAGGPRGANVLTF. CDR3 nucleotide sequence: TGTGCCAGCAGTAACCGAGCGGGAGGCCCCCGTGGGGCCAACGTCCTGACTTTC.

The J gene is TRBJ2-5, the V gene TRBV28; TRBD1 matches 10 bases. Germline CDR1 reads MDHEN; CDR2 reads SYDVKM. CDR3 length: 15 amino acids. The V and J ends lost 5 bases and 6 bases, in that order; junction bases with no gene match: 9. In DNA form, the CDR3 reads TGTGCCAGCAGTCTCGGACAGGGGGTTCCTAAGACCCAGTACTTC. This codes for CASSLGQGVPKTQYF.

The genes are TRBV5-1 and TRBJ2-3; D might be TRBD2 (7 bases). V lost 2 bases to trimming and J lost 0 bases, with 16 bases between them. The CDR3 is made up of 17 amino acids. Per germline, CDR1 SGHRS and CDR2 YFSETQ. Here the CDR3 DNA reads TGCGCCAGCAGCTTAGCGGGACACCCTGGGAGCACAGATACGCAGTATTTT. Protein sequence: CASSLAGHPGSTDTQYF. The full variable domain, in which reference TRBV5-1 and TRBJ2-3 provide the parts outside the CDR3, is KAGVTQTPRYLIKTRGQQVTLSCSPISGHRSVSWYQQTPGQGLQFLFEYFSETQRNKGNFPGRFSGRQFSNSRSEMNVSTLELGDSALYLCASSLAGHPGSTDTQYFGPGTRLTVL.

This clone came up once. The chain recombines TRBV7-2 with TRBJ1-4; D is possibly TRBD1 (5 bases). The V end was cut by 5 bases, the J end by 4 bases, with 17 bases between. The germline gives CDR1 SGHTA, CDR2 FQGNSA. This CDR3 has 16 residues. The CDR3 coding sequence is TGTGCCAGCAGCGACCAAACCGGGACTTTTAATGAAAAACTGTTTTTT. It codes for CASSDQTGTFNEKLFF.

This chain joins TRBV18 and TRBJ1-1; TRBD1 is a possible D gene (5 bases). The V end was cut by 5 bases, the J end by 1 base, with 11 bases between. Per germline, CDR1 KGHSH and CDR2 LQKENI. The CDR3 covers 14 residues. CDR3 in DNA: TGTGCCAGCTCAAAGGGGCCGGGGAACACTGAAGCTTTCTTT. Translating gives CASSKGPGNTEAFF.

The chain's CDR3 is CASSILWTGGLGNTIYF. The CDR3 nucleotides read TGTGCCAGTAGTATACTTTGGACAGGGGGACTTGGAAACACCATATATTTT. The chain is built from TRBV19 and TRBJ1-3, with TRBD1 matching over 10 bases. Germline CDR1 and CDR2: LNHDA and SQIVND (reference sequence). The V segment lost 2 bases and the J segment 3 bases; nucleotides outside the gene matches: 7. CDR3 length equals 17 residues.

With regard to this clone: At one boundary the junction diverges from the germline segment, which might be a read error. This rearrangement joins TRBV18 to TRBJ1-2; TRBD1 matches at 8 bases. The CDR3 runs 12 residues. CDR1 is KGHSH and CDR2 is LQKENI in the germline V gene. DNA of the CDR3: TGTGCCAGCTCACCCCGACAGGGGCACCAATCCTTC. It codes for CASSPRQGHQSF.

The genes are TRBV11-2 and TRBJ2-3; the match to TRBD2 covers 8 bases. The length of the CDR3 is 16 residues. The junction had 8 bases not matched to a gene; V was cut back by 3 bases and J by 3 bases. CDR1 and CDR2 from the germline V gene are SGHAT and FQNNGV. CDR3 bases: TGTGCCAGCAGCTTCCTCGCGGGGGGCGTGACAGATACGCAGTATTTT. As protein: CASSFLAGGVTDTQYF. Together with reference TRBV11-2 and TRBJ2-3, the CDR3 gives the full variable domain: EAGVAQSPRYKIIEKRQSVAFWCNPISGHATLYWYQQILGQGPKLLIQFQNNGVVDDSQLPKDRFSAERLKGVDSTLKIQPAKLEDSAVYLCASSFLAGGVTDTQYFGPGTRLTVL.

The gene calls are TRBV11-3 and TRBJ2-3; D gene ambiguous. Per germline, CDR1 SGHNT and CDR2 YENEEA. There are 12 residues in the CDR3. V lost 5 bases and J lost 5, with 8 bases in between. CDR3 DNA: TGTGCCAGCAGCGCGATCGGAGATACGCAGTATTTT. Protein: CASSAIGDTQYF.

Only a few counts were recorded for this clone. The CDR3 coding sequence is TGTGCCAGCAGTGGCGGACTTGCCACCGGGGAGCTGTTTTTT. It encodes CASSGGLATGELFF. This chain connects TRBV2 to TRBJ2-2, with TRBD2 as a possible D gene (5 bases). The CDR3 contains 14 residues. Germline values: CDR1 SNHLY, CDR2 FYNNEI. V lost 4 bases and J lost 4, with 10 bases in between.

The V call is TRBV18, the J call TRBJ1-2; a possible D gene is TRBD1 (5 bases). This CDR3 contains 17 residues. Germline V gene sequence: CDR1 KGHSH, CDR2 LQKENI. Deletions cut 3 bases from V and 3 bases from J, with 20 bases between. The CDR3 nucleotides read TGTGCCAGCTCACCTAACCTCGGTAACAGGAGGGACTATGGCTACACCTTC. Translating it yields CASSPNLGNRRDYGYTF.

The chain joins TRBV7-9 to TRBJ1-1, with no clear D. CDR3 length: 12 amino acids. The V end lost 4 bases, the J end lost 5 bases, and 8 bases lay between the germline ends. Germline V gene lookup returns CDR1 SEHNR and CDR2 FQNEAQ (reference sequence). DNA of the CDR3: TGTGCCAGCAGCTACGGGAGGACTGAAGCTTTCTTT. Encoded protein: CASSYGRTEAFF.

In this sample, this clone turned up a few times. The chain recombines TRBV10-3 with TRBJ2-1, with 9 bases that match TRBD2. Germline V gene sequence: CDR1 ENHRY, CDR2 SYGVKD. Unmatched junction bases numbered 6, after V lost 4 bases and J lost 5 bases. This CDR3 has 15 residues. The CDR3 loop is CAISGSGSSHNEQFF. Written as DNA, the CDR3 is TGTGCCATCAGTGGTAGCGGGAGTTCCCACAATGAGCAGTTCTTC.

V is TRBV5-4 and J is TRBJ1-2; no definite D call. Germline V gene data show CDR1 as SGHNT and CDR2 as YYREEE (reference sequence). The V end lost 4 bases, the J end lost 5 bases, and 9 bases lay between the germline ends. CDR3 length: 12 amino acids. CDR3 amino acids: CASSRVGYGYTF. For the CDR3, the DNA is TGTGCCAGCAGCCGGGTAGGATATGGCTACACCTTC. Based on the CDR3 plus reference TRBV5-4 and TRBJ1-2, the full variable domain is ETGVTQSPTHLIKTRGQQVTLRCSSQSGHNTVSWYQQALGQGPQFIFQYYREEENGRGNFPPRFSGLQFPNYSSELNVNALELDDSALYLCASSRVGYGYTFGSGTRLTVV.

The V gene is TRBV15, the J gene TRBJ2-7; 11 nucleotides agree with TRBD1. Germline CDR1 LNHNV, CDR2 YYDKDF (reference sequence). The trim removed 0 bases at V and 2 bases at J, leaving 0 bases unmatched. The CDR3 contains 15 residues. CDR3 protein: CATSREGQGAYEQYF. CDR3 DNA: TGTGCCACCAGCAGAGAGGGACAGGGGGCCTACGAGCAGTACTTC.

The V call is TRBV6-5, the J call TRBJ1-6; D is undetermined. The CDR3 is made up of 15 amino acids. V shed 4 bases and J shed 9 bases, with 16 bases lying between them. The germline gives CDR1 MNHEY, CDR2 SVGAGI. CDR3 residues: CASSFDTDTGSPLHF. CDR3 sequence (DNA): TGTGCCAGCAGTTTTGACACCGACACCGGTTCACCCCTCCACTTT.

CDR3 in DNA: TGTGCCACCAGCAGAGATCGGGGGGGCTCCTACGAGCAGTACTTC. Translation gives CATSRDRGGSYEQYF. V and J are TRBV15 and TRBJ2-7, with 8 bases aligning to TRBD2. The V gene's germline CDR1 is LNHNV and CDR2 YYDKDF (reference sequence). This CDR3 contains 15 residues. J was trimmed by 0 bases and V by 0 bases; bases with no gene match: 1.

This sequence joins TRBV5-1 and TRBJ2-1; TRBD1 might be the D (6 bases). The CDR3 spans 15 residues. V shed 0 bases and J shed 5 bases, with 12 bases lying between them. CDR1 and CDR2 (germline): SGHRS, YFSETQ. The CDR3 DNA sequence: TGCGCCAGCAGCTTGGAACGGGCAGGGGACAATGAGCAGTTCTTC. This encodes CASSLERAGDNEQFF.

The chain uses TRBV28 and TRBJ2-1; a weak D match, TRBD2 (7 bases). Germline V gene lookup returns CDR1 MDHEN and CDR2 SYDVKM. Trimming stripped 7 bases from V and 3 bases from J, with 25 bases between. This CDR3 is built from 18 residues. Here the CDR3 DNA reads TGTGCCAGCAAGGGGATTAAGTTCGGGGGGACATACTACAATGAGCAGTTCTTC. The encoded protein is CASKGIKFGGTYYNEQFF.

This clone has a handful of counts. Other DNA sequences in the sample encode the same CDR3. This chain links TRBV5-1 with TRBJ2-1; D perhaps matches TRBD2 (6 bases). The germline V gene has CDR1 SGHRS and CDR2 YFSETQ. Trimming removed 2 bases from V and 0 bases from J, with 9 bases in between. CDR3 length equals 15 residues. CDR3 sequence (DNA): TGCGCCAGCAGCTTCGGGGGAAGCTCCTACAATGAGCAGTTCTTC. Its translation: CASSFGGSSYNEQFF.

In its sample, this clone was seen once. V gene TRBV11-2 combines with J gene TRBJ1-2; D is perhaps TRBD1 (5 bases). CDR1 and CDR2 (germline): SGHAT, FQNNGV. Trimming shortened V by 5 bases and J by 2 bases, and 9 bases separated the two germline ends. The CDR3 is 13 residues long. CDR3 nucleotide sequence: TGTGCCAGCAGCATACAGGAGAACTATGGCTACACCTTC. Translation gives CASSIQENYGYTF.

This clone appeared a few times. The chain has TRBV7-2 and TRBJ2-4; D is possibly TRBD2 (6 bases). Per the germline V gene, CDR1 is SGHTA and CDR2 is FQGNSA. Trimming took off 2 bases at V and 8 bases at J, with 10 bases between the two ends. This CDR3 is 13 amino acids long. The CDR3 DNA sequence: TGTGCCAGCAGCTTACCGGAGGGGTACATTCAGTACTTC. Translation gives CASSLPEGYIQYF. The variable domain in full, completed from reference TRBV7-2 and TRBJ2-4, reads GAGVSQSPSNKVTEKGKDVELRCDPISGHTALYWYRQSLGQGLEFLIYFQGNSAPDKSGLPSDRFSAERTGGSVSTLTIQRTQQEDSAVYLCASSLPEGYIQYFGAGTRLSVL.

The chain recombines TRBV19 with TRBJ2-1; 10 nucleotides agree with TRBD2. J was trimmed by 0 bases and V by 7 bases; bases with no gene match: 3. CDR3 size: 15 residues. Per germline, CDR1 LNHDA and CDR2 SQIVND (reference sequence). The CDR3 region has the DNA TGTGCCAGTAAGGTAGCGGGGGGCTCCTACAATGAGCAGTTCTTC. Amino acid sequence: CASKVAGGSYNEQFF.